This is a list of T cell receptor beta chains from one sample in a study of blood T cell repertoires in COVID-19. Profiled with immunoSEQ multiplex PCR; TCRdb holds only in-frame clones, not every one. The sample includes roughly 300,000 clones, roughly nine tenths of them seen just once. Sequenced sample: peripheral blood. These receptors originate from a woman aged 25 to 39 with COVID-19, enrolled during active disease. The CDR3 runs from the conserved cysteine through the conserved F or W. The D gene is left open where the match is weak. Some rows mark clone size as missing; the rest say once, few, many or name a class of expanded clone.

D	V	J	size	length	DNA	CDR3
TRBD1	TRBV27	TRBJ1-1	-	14	TGTGCCAGCAGCCGGGACAGGGGATCCACTGAAGCTTTCTTT	CASSRDRGSTEAFF
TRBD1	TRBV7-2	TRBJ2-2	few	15	TGTGCCAGCAGCCCCGGACAGGGATACACCGGGGAGCTGTTTTTT	CASSPGQGYTGELFF
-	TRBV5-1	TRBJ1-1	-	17	TGCGCCAGCAGCTTGGATGATGCTGGACAGATAAACACTGAAGCTTTCTTT	CASSLDDAGQINTEAFF
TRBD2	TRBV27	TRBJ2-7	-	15	TGTGCCAGCAGTTTATCTAGCGGGAGCTCCTACGAGCAGTACTTC	CASSLSSGSSYEQYF
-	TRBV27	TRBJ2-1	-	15	TGTGCCAGCAGTACTACTTCCCCCCCCTACAATGAGCAGTTCTTC	CASSTTSPPYNEQFF
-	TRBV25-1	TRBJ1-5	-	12	TGTGCCAGCAGTGCCGGCAATCAGCCCCAGCATTTT	CASSAGNQPQHF
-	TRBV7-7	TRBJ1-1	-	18	TGTGCCAGCAGCTTATATTCCAGGGGACTATTATTGAACACTGAAGCTTTCTTT	CASSLYSRGLLLNTEAFF
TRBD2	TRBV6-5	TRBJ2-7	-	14	TGTGCCAGCTCCTTCGGGGGGAACGCCTACGAGCAGTACTTC	CASSFGGNAYEQYF
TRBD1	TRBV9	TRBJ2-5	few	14	TGTGCCAGCAGCCCGGGGACAGGGCGAGAGACCCAGTACTTC	CASSPGTGRETQYF
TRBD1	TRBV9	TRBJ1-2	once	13	TGTGCCAGCAGCGTCACAGGGGTTCAGGGCTACACCTTC	CASSVTGVQGYTF
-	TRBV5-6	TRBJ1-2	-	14	TGTGCCAGCAGCTTGGTTACCGAGTACTATGGCTACACCTTC	CASSLVTEYYGYTF
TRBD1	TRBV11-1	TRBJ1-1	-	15	TGTGCCAGCAGCCGAGAGACAGGGGGAAAGGCTGAAGCTTTCTTT	CASSRETGGKAEAFF
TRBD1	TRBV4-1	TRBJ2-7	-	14	TGCGCCAGCAGCCTCTACAGGGGATCCTACGAGCAGTACTTC	CASSLYRGSYEQYF
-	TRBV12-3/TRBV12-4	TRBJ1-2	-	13	TGTGCCAGCAGTATCCGGACAAACGATGGCTACACCTTC	CASSIRTNDGYTF
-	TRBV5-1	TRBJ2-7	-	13	TGCGCCAGCAGCATCCGACAGTACTACGAGCAGTACTTC	CASSIRQYYEQYF
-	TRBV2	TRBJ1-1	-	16	TGTGCCAGCAGTCCCCGAGAGATACAGACAGACACTGAAGCTTTCTTT	CASSPREIQTDTEAFF
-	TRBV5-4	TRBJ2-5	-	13	TGTGCCAGCAGCTTGGCCTCGGGAGAGACCCAGTACTTC	CASSLASGETQYF